This T cell receptor beta chain appears in the sequencing data of a study of OX40 agonist ivuxolimab in advanced cancers. Assay: immunoSEQ multiplex PCR; the TCRdb copy retains only in-frame clones and omits some. The table includes roughly 100,000 clones, 90% to 96% detected once. The CDR3 has 17 residues. Trimming at V came to 2 bases and at J to 4 bases, leaving 7 bases not matched to a gene. Germline V gives CDR1 LNHDA, CDR2 SQIVND (reference sequence). The source material was CD4+ or CD8+ T cells sorted from blood, sampled in a trial of the OX40 agonist ivuxolimab. This receptor was obtained from an adult with an advanced solid tumor such as melanoma, head and neck, liver or kidney cancer. The chain links TRBV19 to TRBJ2-2, with TRBD2 matching 10 bases. Here the CDR3 DNA reads TGTGCCAGTAGTATACATGCTAGCGGGAGCGTCACCGGGGAGCTGTTTTTT. The encoded protein is CASSIHASGSVTGELFF. The full variable domain, rest sourced from reference TRBV19 and TRBJ2-2, is DGGITQSPKYLFRKEGQNVTLSCEQNLNHDAMYWYRQDPGQGLRLIYYSQIVNDFQKGDIAEGYSVSREKKESFPLTVTSAQKNPTAFYLCASSIHASGSVTGELFFGEGSRLTVL.